This TCR beta chain was captured in a study of cytomegalovirus exposure and HLA in healthy donors. Notes on the study in general: An analysis that came later showed most CMV-associated TCR beta chains appearing HLA-restricted.

The primer mix had 60 Vbeta and 13 Jbeta primers. Repertoires were generated with immunoSEQ multiplex PCR, while TCRdb's copy carries only in-frame clones and drops some. The repertoire holds under 200,000 clones, over 70% seen once, with 5.7% in the top ten. As to this clone: Its antigen is currently unknown.

The origin of this receptor is a man between 40 and 49 years old in good health and CMV-seronegative. The sequenced sample was PBMCs.

The CDR3 here is CASSHGQGYGYTF. DNA of the CDR3: TGTGCCAGCAGCCATGGGCAGGGCTATGGCTACACCTTC. This chain connects TRBV25-1 to TRBJ1-2, with a possible D match to TRBD1 (5 bases). The CDR3 runs 13 residues. Germline values: CDR1 MGHDK, CDR2 SYGVNS. With 6 bases removed from V and 4 bases from J, the gap between germline ends came to 12 bases.